The rows below give T cell receptor beta chains drawn from one sample of a study of CD8 T cells in Susac syndrome. TCRdb re-called the immunoSEQ multiplex PCR reads with MiXCR, one entry per CDR3 protein. The table records about 94,000 distinct CDR3 sequences, 90% to 95% of them present only once. The sample comprised CD4+ T cells from PBMCs. The receptors shown here come from a human donor with Susac syndrome. Both conserved end residues are part of each CDR3. D genes are given only for firm matches.

J gene,D gene,V gene,CDR3 protein,CDR3 DNA
TRBJ2-2,.,TRBV11-3,CASSPSLGYDTGELFF,TGTGCCAGCAGCCCATCACTAGGGTACGACACCGGGGAGCTGTTTTTT
TRBJ2-3,TRBD2,TRBV6-1,CASSLTSGGAGDTQYF,TGTGCCAGCAGTCTGACTAGCGGGGGGGCGGGAGATACGCAGTATTTT
TRBJ2-5,.,TRBV10-3,CAISDGKQETQYF,TGTGCCATCAGTGACGGCAAGCAAGAGACCCAGTACTTC
TRBJ2-3,TRBD2,TRBV3-1,CASSRASGFTDTQYF,TGTGCCAGCAGCCGGGCTAGCGGGTTCACAGATACGCAGTATTTT
TRBJ2-1,TRBD1,TRBV4-3,CAILSHPPGTGWHNEQFF,TGCGCCATCCTATCCCACCCCCCCGGGACAGGGTGGCACAATGAGCAGTTCTTC
TRBJ2-6,.,TRBV20-1,CSASRGALSGANVLTF,TGCAGTGCTAGCCGGGGGGCCCTCTCTGGGGCCAACGTCCTGACTTTC
TRBJ2-7,.,TRBV6-2/TRBV6-3,CASEEGGAYEQYF,TGTGCCAGCGAGGAGGGGGGAGCCTACGAGCAGTACTTC
TRBJ2-7,.,TRBV12-3/TRBV12-4,CASSPAVYEQYF,TGTGCCAGCAGTCCGGCGGTCTACGAGCAGTACTTC
TRBJ2-1,TRBD1,TRBV7-2,CASSRSGQGAYNEQFF,TGTGCCAGCAGCCGCTCCGGACAGGGGGCCTACAATGAGCAGTTCTTC
TRBJ2-5,TRBD2,TRBV6-1,CASSGRVRIETQYF,TGTGCCAGCAGCGGGAGGGTGAGGATAGAGACCCAGTACTTC